What follows are 26 T cell receptor beta chains derived from one specimen sequenced in a study of T cell responses to AZD1222 COVID-19 vaccine. The assay was immunoSEQ multiplex PCR, and TCRdb's table has in-frame clones only and misses some. The table lists 70,000 or so clones, about nine tenths of them singletons, with around 24% in the top ten. The specimen was peripheral blood, collected on day 0 of AZD1222 vaccination. These receptors all come from an adult in good health.

The V call is TRBV6-5, the J call TRBJ1-5, with 9 bases lining up with TRBD1. Germline loops: CDR1 MNHEY, CDR2 SVGAGI. The CDR3 contains 15 residues. Trimming cost V 6 bases and J 4 bases; bases outside gene matches: 7. CDR3 DNA sequence: TGTGCCAGCAGGGATTACAGGGGGCGAAATCAGCCCCAGCATTTT. Translation: CASRDYRGRNQPQHF.

This clone was observed a few times. The chain employs TRBV10-3 and TRBJ1-1; 7 bases are shared with TRBD1. The germline V gene has CDR1 ENHRY and CDR2 SYGVKD. The CDR3 spans 14 residues. Unmatched junction bases numbered 11, after V lost 6 bases and J lost 7 bases. The CDR3 loop is CAISNPGQTLEAFF. The CDR3 nucleotides are TGTGCCATCAGCAATCCGGGACAGACTCTTGAAGCTTTCTTT.

This sequence joins TRBV24-1 and TRBJ2-7, with D perhaps assigned TRBD1 or TRBD2 (5 bases each). The CDR3 runs to 13 residues. The germline V gene encodes CDR1 KGHDR and CDR2 SFDVKD. The V and J ends lost 6 bases and 3 bases respectively, with 11 bases between them. The CDR3 loop reads CATSPPGGYEQYF. The CDR3 DNA sequence: TGTGCCACCAGTCCGCCTGGGGGCTACGAGCAGTACTTC.

The rearrangement links TRBV19 to TRBJ2-1, with 7 bases identical to TRBD1. V was pared by 6 bases and J by 5 bases, with 10 bases of the junction left unmatched. Germline-derived CDR1 and CDR2 are LNHDA and SQIVND (reference sequence). The CDR3 runs to 15 residues. CDR3 residues: CASRRGQVKNNEQFF. Here the CDR3 DNA reads TGTGCCAGTAGACGAGGACAGGTGAAAAACAATGAGCAGTTCTTC.

The genes are TRBV3-1 (or the pseudogene TRBV3-2) and TRBJ2-2; D uncertain. V lost 1 base and J lost 0, with 6 bases in between. Germline-derived CDR1 and CDR2 are LGHDT and YNNKEL (reference sequence). This CDR3 spans 15 amino acids. The DNA for the CDR3 is TGTGCCAGCAGCCAAGGGCAAACGAACACCGGGGAGCTGTTTTTT. It encodes CASSQGQTNTGELFF.

This clone has a single count. The chain recombines TRBV14 with TRBJ2-3; TRBD2 is a possible D gene (6 bases). The V end was cut by 4 bases, the J end by 6 bases, with 11 bases between. Germline lookup yields CDR1 SGHDN and CDR2 FVKESK. This CDR3 spans 13 amino acids. The CDR3 DNA is TGTGCCAGCAGCCGGGACTTCGTGGATACGCAGTATTTT. It is translated as CASSRDFVDTQYF.

This chain uses TRBV6-6 with TRBJ1-4; D might be TRBD1 (6 bases). CDR3 length: 13 amino acids. Germline V gene sequence: CDR1 MNHNY, CDR2 SVGAGI (reference sequence). V was trimmed by 7 bases and J by 7 bases, leaving 13 bases between them. The CDR3 sequence: CASNQGRGEKLFF. In DNA form, the CDR3 reads TGTGCCAGCAACCAGGGGAGGGGTGAAAAACTGTTTTTT.

The V gene is TRBV6-1, the J gene TRBJ2-2; TRBD1 might be the D (5 bases). In germline, CDR1 is MNHNS, CDR2 SASEGT. V lost 3 bases and J 8 bases, leaving 13 bases between the germline ends. The CDR3 covers 14 residues. CDR3 residues: CASSDFGAGGELFF. The CDR3 region has the DNA TGTGCCAGCAGTGATTTTGGGGCTGGGGGGGAGCTGTTTTTT.

This chain uses TRBV28 with TRBJ1-5; D is uncertain. Deletions cut 7 bases from V and 7 bases from J, with 17 bases between. Germline V gives CDR1 MDHEN, CDR2 SYDVKM. The CDR3 is made up of 14 amino acids. CDR3 DNA: TGTGCCAGCACCCCCCTCCGGGTTGACCAGCCCCAGCATTTT. This gives the protein CASTPLRVDQPQHF.

J is TRBJ1-4 and V is TRBV27; tentatively, D is TRBD1 (5 bases). Germline V CDR1 and CDR2: MNHEY, SMNVEV (reference sequence). The CDR3 runs to 18 residues. Deletions cut 1 base from V and 0 bases from J, with 15 bases between. The chain's CDR3 is CASSLYSRGSATNEKLFF. CDR3 coding DNA: TGTGCCAGCAGTTTATACTCGCGGGGCTCCGCAACTAATGAAAAACTGTTTTTT.

This chain connects TRBV4-3 to TRBJ1-1; D not resolved. V was shortened by 0 bases and J by 4 bases, with 9 bases between the two germline ends. This CDR3 is 14 amino acids long. From germline, CDR1 is LGHNA and CDR2 YSLEER. CDR3 nucleotides: TGCGCCAGCAGCCAAGATCGTGTCGGCACTGAAGCTTTCTTT. Its protein product is CASSQDRVGTEAFF.

This clone was seen a single time. V gene TRBV30 combines with J gene TRBJ1-1; D perhaps matches TRBD1 (6 bases). V gave up 5 bases and J gave up 4 bases, with 14 bases separating them. The CDR3 totals 13 residues. Per the germline V gene, CDR1 is GTSNPN and CDR2 is SVGIG (reference sequence). CDR3 amino acids: CAWGLGARTEAFF. The CDR3 DNA reads TGTGCCTGGGGTTTGGGGGCGCGCACTGAAGCTTTCTTT.

V and J are TRBV5-1 and TRBJ1-2; D may be TRBD1 (6 bases). The germline V gene encodes CDR1 SGHRS and CDR2 YFSETQ. The V and J ends lost 4 bases and 2 bases respectively, with 12 bases between them. The length of the CDR3 is 14 residues. DNA for the CDR3: TGCGCCAGCAGCCCGAGAGGGGGGAACTATGGCTACACCTTC. Translation: CASSPRGGNYGYTF.

This chain uses TRBV3-1 (or the pseudogene TRBV3-2) with TRBJ1-1; D unresolved. The V gene lost 2 bases and the J gene lost 2 bases, with 6 bases spanning the gap. This CDR3 has 13 amino acids. Germline loops: CDR1 LGHDT, CDR2 YNNKEL (reference sequence). The CDR3 reads CASSQQVNTEAFF. CDR3 nucleotide sequence: TGTGCCAGCAGCCAACAGGTAAACACTGAAGCTTTCTTT.

This clone was picked up a small number of times. The rearrangement links TRBV10-1 to TRBJ1-5; D gene ambiguous. The CDR3 totals 16 residues. CDR1 and CDR2 (germline): WNHNN, SYGVQD (reference sequence). The V gene lost 3 bases and the J gene lost 6 bases, with 18 bases spanning the gap. The CDR3 nucleotides read TGCGCCAGCAGTGATTGGGGAGGTACGGATCCTCAGCCCCAGCATTTT. Amino acids: CASSDWGGTDPQPQHF.

The rearrangement links TRBV6-2 or TRBV6-3 to TRBJ2-3, with 8 bases aligning to TRBD1. The CDR3 has 15 residues. Germline CDR1 is MNHEY and CDR2 is SVGEGT. Losses at the gene ends were 1 base for V and 4 bases for J; bases not matched to a gene: 4. The CDR3 is CASSYFRGQADTQYF. Written as DNA, the CDR3 is TGTGCCAGCAGTTACTTCAGGGGGCAGGCAGATACGCAGTATTTT.

The chain links TRBV3-1 (or the pseudogene TRBV3-2) to TRBJ1-1, with D maybe TRBD1 (5 bases). The CDR3 runs to 14 residues. Germline CDR1 is LGHDT and CDR2 is YNNKEL (reference sequence). V lost 4 bases, J lost 5 bases, and 14 bases lay in between. The CDR3 region is CASSLRGESTEAFF. The CDR3 nucleotides read TGTGCCAGCAGCCTACGGGGGGAGAGTACTGAAGCTTTCTTT.

The J gene is TRBJ2-7, the V gene TRBV7-2; possibly TRBD2 for D (5 bases). The CDR3 has 15 residues. Trimming shortened V by 5 bases and J by 3 bases, and 17 bases separated the two germline ends. Germline CDR1 SGHTA, CDR2 FQGNSA. The CDR3 DNA sequence: TGTGCCAGCAGCCACTTCTTAGCGAGCCACTACGAGCAGTACTTC. It codes for CASSHFLASHYEQYF.

The CDR3 bases are TGTGCCAGCAGACAGACCATTACCGGGGAGCTGTTTTTT. Translated, it gives CASRQTITGELFF. The chain uses TRBV3-1 (or the pseudogene TRBV3-2) and TRBJ2-2; no clear D. The CDR3 sequence is 13 residues long. From germline, CDR1 is LGHDT and CDR2 YNNKEL (reference sequence). V shed 6 bases and J shed 5 bases, with 10 bases lying between them.

The chain joins TRBV19 to TRBJ2-5; D unresolved. CDR3 length: 13 amino acids. Per germline, CDR1 LNHDA and CDR2 SQIVND (reference sequence). With 2 bases removed from V and 4 bases from J, the gap between germline ends came to 8 bases. CDR3 nucleotide sequence: TGTGCCAGTAGTATATCTGCGGTAGAGACCCAGTACTTC. This codes for CASSISAVETQYF.

This chain links TRBV10-3 with TRBJ2-7, with 7 bases matching TRBD1. The CDR3 loop spans 13 amino acids. The ends lost 7 bases at V and 2 bases at J; junction bases unmatched: 5. Germline V gives CDR1 ENHRY, CDR2 SYGVKD. CDR3 protein: CAIKGGITYEQYF. In DNA, the CDR3 is TGTGCCATCAAAGGGGGCATTACCTACGAGCAGTACTTC.

The V call is TRBV7-3, the J call TRBJ2-2, with D maybe TRBD1 (5 bases). The germline CDR1 and CDR2 sequences are SGHTA and FQGTGA. The CDR3 consists of 14 residues. Trimming cost V 3 bases and J 6 bases, with 11 bases left between them. CDR3 protein: CASSFGQGAGELFF. The DNA of the CDR3 is TGTGCCAGCAGCTTCGGACAAGGCGCCGGGGAGCTGTTTTTT.

J is TRBJ2-7 and V is TRBV9; D ambiguous. Germline V gene data show CDR1 as SGDLS and CDR2 as YYNGEE. V was pared by 0 bases and J by 4 bases, with 17 bases between. This CDR3 region has 16 residues. The CDR3 sequence: CASSVVSVQCWYEQYF. CDR3 bases: TGTGCCAGCAGCGTAGTATCGGTTCAGTGTTGGTACGAGCAGTACTTC.

The chain has TRBV5-4 and TRBJ1-2, with 7 positions matching TRBD1. After removal of 6 bases from V and 0 bases from J, the junction contained 8 bases not matched to a gene. This CDR3 has 15 residues. In germline, CDR1 is SGHNT, CDR2 YYREEE (reference sequence). CDR3 sequence (DNA): TGTGCCAGCAACCCTACAGGGGACGCTAACTATGGCTACACCTTC. Its translation is CASNPTGDANYGYTF.

V is TRBV9 and J is TRBJ1-5, with 8 bases fitting TRBD1. Per germline, CDR1 SGDLS and CDR2 YYNGEE. With V trimmed by 4 bases and J by 6 bases, 6 bases remained unmatched. The CDR3 loop spans 14 amino acids. Here the CDR3 DNA reads TGTGCCAGCAGCCTAGGGACAGGCGGTCAGCCCCAGCATTTT. It yields the protein CASSLGTGGQPQHF.

The chain carries TRBV4-1 and TRBJ1-1, with no clear D. The CDR3 covers 11 residues. Per germline, CDR1 MGHRA and CDR2 YSYEKL. V gave up 1 base and J gave up 11 bases, with 8 bases separating them. This chain's CDR3 is CASSQARVAFF. DNA of the CDR3: TGCGCCAGCAGCCAAGCTAGGGTGGCTTTCTTT.